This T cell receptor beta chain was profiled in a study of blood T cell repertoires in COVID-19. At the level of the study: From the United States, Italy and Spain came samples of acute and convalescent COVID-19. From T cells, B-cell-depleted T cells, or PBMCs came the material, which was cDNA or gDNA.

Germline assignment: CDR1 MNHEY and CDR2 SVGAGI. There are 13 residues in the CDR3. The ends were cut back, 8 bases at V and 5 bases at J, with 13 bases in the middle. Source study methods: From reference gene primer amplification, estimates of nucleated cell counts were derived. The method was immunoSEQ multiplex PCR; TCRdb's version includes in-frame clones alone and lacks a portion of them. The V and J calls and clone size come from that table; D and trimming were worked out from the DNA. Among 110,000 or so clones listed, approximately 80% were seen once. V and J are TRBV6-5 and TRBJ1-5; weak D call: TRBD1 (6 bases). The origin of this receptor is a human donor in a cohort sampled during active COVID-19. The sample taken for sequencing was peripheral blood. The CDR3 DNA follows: TGTGCCAGCCGAAGGGGGAGGGATCAGCCCCAGCATTTT. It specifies CASRRGRDQPQHF.